This TCR beta chain was profiled in a study of blood T cells in healthy people across ages. The CDR3 sequence is 14 residues long. Germline CDR1 and CDR2: SGDLS and YYNGEE. V was clipped by 5 bases and J by 0 bases, with 8 bases between them. Alongside a J-beta primer mix, a sample-barcoded 5' primer served in a second PCR lasting about 7 to 11 cycles. Each cDNA was tagged by a template-switch adaptor containing 12 random nucleotides. MiXCR was run by TCRdb on the 5' RACE reads, yielding one entry per CDR3 protein. The table shows approximately 1,000,000 distinct CDR3 sequences, with less than 50% occurring only once.

Sequencing was performed on blood. This chain links TRBV9 with TRBJ2-2; D gene ambiguous. The clonotype originates from a woman aged 55-69 years in good health. The CDR3 loop reads CASREPSNTGELFF. CDR3 nucleotides: TGTGCCAGCAGGGAACCCTCGAACACCGGGGAGCTGTTTTTT.